The rows below give T cell receptor beta chains drawn from one sample of a study of shared clonotypes between healthy human individuals. Clones were read by immunoSEQ multiplex PCR, and TCRdb kept only the in-frame ones, dropping some. The sample lists around 2.1 million clones; under 95% were seen once. Specimen: naive CD8+ T cells from PBMCs. Source of these receptors: a man aged 18 to 29 in good health. Some clones in this sample may be carry-over from other donors' samples. The conserved cysteine and the conserved F or W are not part of the CDR3 here. Only some rows state a clone size, as once, few, many or a class for expanded clones.

CDR3aa: ASSPQGRAYEQY; j_gene: TRBJ2-7; v_gene: TRBV19; len: 12; abundance: .
CDR3aa: ASHLRDSYEQY; j_gene: TRBJ2-7; v_gene: TRBV5-5; len: 11; abundance: .
CDR3aa: ASSLSSEGLNEQF; j_gene: TRBJ2-1; v_gene: TRBV27; len: 13; abundance: .
CDR3aa: ASSQAGGTYEQY; j_gene: TRBJ2-7; v_gene: TRBV4-1; len: 12; abundance: .
CDR3aa: ASSVGRLGYEQF; j_gene: TRBJ2-1; v_gene: TRBV9; len: 12; abundance: .
CDR3aa: ASTPDGGGSYEQY; j_gene: TRBJ2-7; v_gene: TRBV4-1; len: 13; abundance: .
CDR3aa: ASSFWQLGQPQH; j_gene: TRBJ1-5; v_gene: TRBV5-6; len: 12; abundance: .
CDR3aa: ASSLDRGQKTQY; j_gene: TRBJ2-5; v_gene: TRBV11-2; len: 12; abundance: .
CDR3aa: ASSGTGHGYT; j_gene: TRBJ1-2; v_gene: TRBV6-1; len: 10; abundance: few
CDR3aa: ASWGETEAF; j_gene: TRBJ1-1; v_gene: TRBV25-1; len: 9; abundance: .
CDR3aa: ASSEGGWSGNTIY; j_gene: TRBJ1-3; v_gene: TRBV2; len: 13; abundance: .
CDR3aa: ASSLLEDTQY; j_gene: TRBJ2-3; v_gene: TRBV7-9; len: 10; abundance: .
CDR3aa: ASSLVGGAYGYT; j_gene: TRBJ1-2; v_gene: TRBV5-6; len: 12; abundance: .
CDR3aa: SVASTGGYGYT; j_gene: TRBJ1-2; v_gene: TRBV29-1; len: 11; abundance: once
CDR3aa: ASSRQGAPAKNIQY; j_gene: TRBJ2-4; v_gene: TRBV6-4; len: 14; abundance: .
CDR3aa: ASSLLQGPDTQY; j_gene: TRBJ2-3; v_gene: TRBV5-1; len: 12; abundance: .
CDR3aa: ASSLFRGNTEAF; j_gene: TRBJ1-1; v_gene: TRBV7-8; len: 12; abundance: .
CDR3aa: ASSLGTGKEQY; j_gene: TRBJ2-7; v_gene: TRBV27; len: 11; abundance: .
CDR3aa: ASSLSGGSTDTQY; j_gene: TRBJ2-3; v_gene: TRBV7-2; len: 13; abundance: .
CDR3aa: ASSLGLQGWETQY; j_gene: TRBJ2-5; v_gene: TRBV7-9; len: 13; abundance: .
CDR3aa: ASSQEGRATWTSMGYT; j_gene: TRBJ1-2; v_gene: TRBV4-2; len: 16; abundance: once
CDR3aa: ASRNGETQY; j_gene: TRBJ2-5; v_gene: TRBV4-1; len: 9; abundance: .